This T cell receptor (beta chain) was identified in a study of blood T cell repertoires in COVID-19. On the study more broadly: Spain, Italy and the United States supplied samples that represented acute and convalescent COVID-19.

The germline V and J ends were trimmed by 7 bases and 4 bases, with 17 bases remaining between them. Germline CDR1 and CDR2: LNHDA and SQIVND (reference sequence). The CDR3 is made up of 16 amino acids. Using immunoSEQ multiplex PCR, the repertoire was profiled, and TCRdb retains in-frame clones only, with some absent. The sample lists roughly 340,000 clones; approximately 90% were seen once. Allocation to cohorts depended on clinical history reported by the participants. The chain recombines TRBV19 with TRBJ2-6; D is ambiguous. The sequenced sample was PBMCs or T cells enriched from blood (not recorded which). This TCR derives from a man younger than 35 who had recovered from COVID-19. The CDR3 spells CASNVGAPLGANVLTF. In DNA, the CDR3 is TGTGCCAGTAATGTCGGAGCCCCTCTCGGGGCCAACGTCCTGACTTTC. Full variable domain (rest looked up from reference TRBV19 and TRBJ2-6): DGGITQSPKYLFRKEGQNVTLSCEQNLNHDAMYWYRQDPGQGLRLIYYSQIVNDFQKGDIAEGYSVSREKKESFPLTVTSAQKNPTAFYLCASNVGAPLGANVLTFGAGSRLTVL.